Below, 28 T cell receptor beta chains from the same sample are listed, as sequenced in a study of T cell changes during pregnancy in multiple sclerosis. This table comes from immunoSEQ multiplex PCR, and its TCRdb copy is limited to in-frame clones, with some not included. The sample consists of tens of thousands of clones, approximately 85% of them appearing once. Sequencing used CD4+ T cells from peripheral blood mononuclear cells, obtained before pregnancy. Source of these receptors: a female donor with multiple sclerosis, enrolled in a pregnancy study.

The chain carries TRBV2 and TRBJ2-1, with 14 bases fitting TRBD2. The CDR3 has 15 residues. Germline V gives CDR1 SNHLY, CDR2 FYNNEI. The J segment lost 10 bases and the V segment lost 7 bases, leaving 9 bases of the junction unmatched. This CDR3 is CASTGGLAGVAEQFF. CDR3 nucleotides: TGTGCCAGCACCGGGGGACTAGCGGGAGTAGCAGAGCAGTTCTTC.

The chain employs TRBV5-1 and TRBJ1-3; a possible D gene is TRBD1 (5 bases). In germline, CDR1 is SGHRS, CDR2 YFSETQ. This CDR3 region has 16 residues. Between the trimmed V and J ends, which lost 0 bases and 4 bases, there was a span of 14 bases. The CDR3 sequence: CASSLAPGGDGNTIYF. CDR3 nucleotides: TGCGCCAGCAGCTTGGCACCGGGGGGGGACGGAAACACCATATATTTT.

The CDR3 reads CASKLFGTAYEQYF. Written as DNA, the CDR3 is TGTGCCAGCAAGTTATTCGGGACAGCCTACGAGCAGTACTTC. The genes are TRBV28 and TRBJ2-7; 7 nucleotides agree with TRBD1. CDR3 length equals 14 residues. The trim removed 7 bases at V and 2 bases at J, leaving 8 bases unmatched. The germline V gene encodes CDR1 MDHEN and CDR2 SYDVKM.

This rearrangement joins TRBV9 to TRBJ2-1, with TRBD2 matching 12 bases. Unmatched junction bases numbered 9, after V lost 7 bases and J lost 7 bases. The germline gives CDR1 SGDLS, CDR2 YYNGEE. The CDR3 extends over 15 amino acids. CDR3 region: CASSPGLAGKNEQFF. The CDR3 bases are TGTGCCAGCTCCCCCGGACTAGCGGGAAAGAATGAGCAGTTCTTC. The entire variable domain, with the rest obtained from reference TRBV9 and TRBJ2-1, is as follows: DSGVTQTPKHLITATGQRVTLRCSPRSGDLSVYWYQQSLDQGLQFLIQYYNGEERAKGNILERFSAQQFPDLHSELNLSSLELGDSALYFCASSPGLAGKNEQFFGPGTRLTVL.

The chain combines TRBV18 with TRBJ2-1, with 12 bases lining up with TRBD2. V shed 1 base and J 3 bases; nucleotides not matched to a gene: 4. The germline CDR1 and CDR2 sequences are KGHSH and LQKENI. The CDR3 spans 17 residues. The CDR3 region is CASSPLSLAGGYNEQFF. The CDR3 DNA reads as TGTGCCAGCTCACCACTTTCACTAGCGGGAGGCTACAATGAGCAGTTCTTC.

V usage is TRBV19 and J usage is TRBJ2-3, with D uncertain. Trimming took 6 bases from V and 6 from J, leaving 10 bases between them. Looked up from germline, CDR1 is LNHDA and CDR2 is SQIVND (reference sequence). CDR3 length: 12 amino acids. This CDR3 is CASRSPRDTQYF. The CDR3 bases are TGTGCCAGTAGAAGTCCTAGGGATACGCAGTATTTT.

CDR3 sequence: CASSEHPGLAIINNEQFF. CDR3 in DNA: TGTGCCAGCAGTGAACACCCGGGACTAGCCATAATAAACAATGAGCAGTTCTTC. The chain has TRBV6-1 and TRBJ2-1; 9 bases align to TRBD2. Germline V gives CDR1 MNHNS, CDR2 SASEGT. The trim removed 2 bases at V and 5 bases at J, leaving 13 bases unmatched. There are 18 residues in the CDR3.

This clone was observed once. This sequence joins TRBV4-2 and TRBJ1-2, with TRBD1 identical over 8 bases. Trimming took 4 bases from V and 4 from J; bases not matched to a gene: 8. This CDR3 has 15 amino acids. Germline V gene sequence: CDR1 LGHNA, CDR2 YNFKEQ. CDR3 nucleotide sequence: TGTGCCAGCAGCCGAGACAGGGGAGCGAGCTATGGCTACACCTTC. Protein product: CASSRDRGASYGYTF.

The J gene is TRBJ2-1, the V gene TRBV2, with 10 positions matching TRBD1. CDR3 length: 14 residues. The ends lost 8 bases at V and 1 base at J; junction bases unmatched: 2. Germline lookup yields CDR1 SNHLY and CDR2 FYNNEI. The CDR3 coding sequence is TGTGCCAGCGGACAGGGGGGATCCTACAATGAGCAGTTCTTC. Translated, it gives CASGQGGSYNEQFF.

V and J are TRBV6-5 and TRBJ1-4; possibly TRBD1 for D (6 bases). Germline CDR1 reads MNHEY; CDR2 reads SVGAGI. Trimming took off 5 bases at V and 4 bases at J, with 8 bases between the two ends. The CDR3 length is 13 residues. CDR3 residues: CASSGQFNEKLFF. The CDR3 nucleotides read TGTGCCAGCAGTGGACAGTTTAATGAAAAACTGTTTTTT.

This clone was counted only a few times. V usage is TRBV14 and J usage is TRBJ2-3, with TRBD2 matching over 9 bases. V lost 8 bases, J lost 6 bases, and 12 bases stayed unmatched. The CDR3 contains 15 residues. Germline V gene lookup returns CDR1 SGHDN and CDR2 FVKESK. CDR3: CASGRTSDRTDTQYF. CDR3 nucleotide sequence: TGTGCCAGCGGGAGGACTAGCGATAGGACTGATACGCAGTATTTT. The whole variable domain, filled in from reference TRBV14 and TRBJ2-3, reads EAGVTQFPSHSVIEKGQTVTLRCDPISGHDNLYWYRRVMGKEIKFLLHFVKESKQDESGMPNNRFLAERTGGTYSTLKVQPAELEDSGVYFCASGRTSDRTDTQYFGPGTRLTVL.

V is TRBV10-1 and J is TRBJ2-1, with 7 bases fitting TRBD2. The CDR3 is made up of 16 amino acids. From germline, CDR1 is WNHNN and CDR2 SYGVQD (reference sequence). V was pared by 1 base and J by 4 bases, with 7 bases of the junction left unmatched. In DNA form, the CDR3 reads TGCGCCAGCAGTGAGTGGTCGGGGGGTAAATACAATGAGCAGTTCTTC. Its protein is CASSEWSGGKYNEQFF.

The rearrangement uses TRBV4-3 and TRBJ2-1; D might be TRBD2 (5 bases). Germline CDR1 reads LGHNA; CDR2 reads YSLEER. V shed 0 bases and J shed 4 bases, with 22 bases lying between them. This CDR3 has 19 amino acids. The CDR3 sequence is CASSQDPPSLRSPYNEQFF. The CDR3 DNA is TGCGCCAGCAGCCAAGACCCCCCTAGCCTAAGGTCCCCGTACAATGAGCAGTTCTTC.

The count of this clone is one. This chain uses TRBV6-6 with TRBJ2-2; a possible D gene is TRBD2 (7 bases). Germline loops: CDR1 MNHNY, CDR2 SVGAGI (reference sequence). The CDR3 consists of 16 residues. The V end lost 5 bases, the J end lost 4 bases, and 17 bases lay between the germline ends. Here the CDR3 reads CASSPLRGAVTGELFF. The CDR3 DNA sequence: TGTGCCAGCAGTCCCCTCCGGGGGGCAGTCACCGGGGAGCTGTTTTTT.

This clone appeared a few times. The chain has TRBV6-1 and TRBJ1-2; no reliable D call. Germline lookup yields CDR1 MNHNS and CDR2 SASEGT. The CDR3 consists of 15 residues. Between the trimmed V and J ends, which lost 2 bases and 0 bases, there was a span of 10 bases. CDR3 DNA sequence: TGTGCCAGCAGTGAACGACCGACTCCTAACTATGGCTACACCTTC. Translated: CASSERPTPNYGYTF.

This clone was detected once. The chain links TRBV4-2 to TRBJ2-4; D remains unclear. The CDR3 totals 15 residues. The germline V gene encodes CDR1 LGHNA and CDR2 YNFKEQ. The germline V and J ends were trimmed by 0 bases and 4 bases, with 10 bases remaining between them. The CDR3 loop reads CASSQDPSRKNIQYF. The CDR3 DNA sequence: TGTGCCAGCAGCCAAGATCCCAGCAGGAAAAACATTCAGTACTTC.

This chain links TRBV7-9 with TRBJ1-1; no definite D call. V shed 10 bases and J shed 4 bases, with 19 bases lying between them. The CDR3 is 14 amino acids. Per the germline V gene, CDR1 is SEHNR and CDR2 is FQNEAQ (reference sequence). Here the CDR3 reads CATSRWPEGTEAFF. The DNA for the CDR3 is TGTGCCACCTCGCGGTGGCCCGAGGGCACTGAAGCTTTCTTT.

This clone has only one observation. The CDR3 here is CASSLAGRESYGYTF. The CDR3 nucleotides read TGCGCCAGCAGCTTGGCGGGCAGGGAAAGCTATGGCTACACCTTC. V gene TRBV5-1 combines with J gene TRBJ1-2, with D possibly TRBD1 on 5 matching bases. Per the germline V gene, CDR1 is SGHRS and CDR2 is YFSETQ. The CDR3 runs to 15 residues. V lost 0 bases, J lost 4 bases, and 13 bases lay in between.

This chain uses TRBV9 with TRBJ2-1; D not certain. CDR3 length equals 12 residues. Germline assignment: CDR1 SGDLS and CDR2 YYNGEE. The V end was cut by 0 bases, the J end by 6 bases, with 4 bases between. The CDR3 bases are TGTGCCAGCAGCGTAGGGAGCAATGAGCAGTTCTTC. The encoded protein is CASSVGSNEQFF.

This chain links TRBV29-1 with TRBJ2-5; no definite D call. Germline V gene sequence: CDR1 SQVTM, CDR2 ANQGSEA. Trimming pared 3 bases from V and 2 bases from J, leaving 10 bases between. This CDR3 spans 13 amino acids. CDR3 in amino acids: CSVDLPTQETQYF. In nucleotides, the CDR3 is TGCAGCGTTGATTTGCCAACTCAAGAGACCCAGTACTTC.

The CDR3: CASSSGGQGHTEAFF. CDR3 bases: TGCGCCAGCAGCAGCGGAGGACAGGGACATACTGAAGCTTTCTTT. The chain combines TRBV5-1 with TRBJ1-1; 8 nucleotides match TRBD1. The CDR3 has 15 amino acids. Trimming took 4 bases from V and 5 from J; bases not matched to a gene: 10. Per germline, CDR1 SGHRS and CDR2 YFSETQ. The full variable domain, in which reference TRBV5-1 and TRBJ1-1 provide the parts outside the CDR3, is KAGVTQTPRYLIKTRGQQVTLSCSPISGHRSVSWYQQTPGQGLQFLFEYFSETQRNKGNFPGRFSGRQFSNSRSEMNVSTLELGDSALYLCASSSGGQGHTEAFFGQGTRLTVV.

The genes are TRBV2 and TRBJ2-3, with D hard to call. The CDR3 consists of 16 residues. Germline-derived CDR1 and CDR2 are SNHLY and FYNNEI. The V end was cut by 3 bases, the J end by 6 bases, with 19 bases between. CDR3 DNA: TGTGCCAGCAGTGACATAGCCTCTATCACCGTGGATACGCAGTATTTT. This translates into CASSDIASITVDTQYF. Looking up the rest from reference TRBV2 and TRBJ2-3 gives the full variable domain: EPEVTQTPSHQVTQMGQEVILRCVPISNHLYFYWYRQILGQKVEFLVSFYNNEISEKSEIFDDQFSVERPDGSNFTLKIRSTKLEDSAMYFCASSDIASITVDTQYFGPGTRLTVL.

This clone was seen more than once but under ten times. The chain has TRBV9 and TRBJ2-7; 8 bases match TRBD1. This CDR3 has 16 amino acids. Germline trimming cut 4 bases from V and 2 bases from J; bases unmatched to any gene: 11. CDR1 SGDLS and CDR2 YYNGEE come from the germline V gene. In DNA, the CDR3 is TGTGCCAGCAGCCCAGAATATGGACAGGGCACCTACGAGCAGTACTTC. Its translation: CASSPEYGQGTYEQYF. Filled out from reference TRBV9 and TRBJ2-7, the complete variable domain reads DSGVTQTPKHLITATGQRVTLRCSPRSGDLSVYWYQQSLDQGLQFLIQYYNGEERAKGNILERFSAQQFPDLHSELNLSSLELGDSALYFCASSPEYGQGTYEQYFGPGTRLTVT.

The chain combines TRBV10-1 with TRBJ2-3; 7 bases align to TRBD2. The V segment lost 3 bases and the J segment 2 bases; nucleotides outside the gene matches: 8. The CDR3 spans 16 residues. Looked up from germline, CDR1 is WNHNN and CDR2 is SYGVQD (reference sequence). CDR3 sequence (DNA): TGCGCCAGCAGTGACCAAGCGGGGCTATACACAGATACGCAGTATTTT. Translated, it gives CASSDQAGLYTDTQYF.

The chain carries TRBV7-9 and TRBJ2-3; D is uncertain. From germline, CDR1 is SEHNR and CDR2 FQNEAQ (reference sequence). CDR3 length: 14 amino acids. The V end was cut by 1 base, the J end by 2 bases, with 7 bases between. CDR3 coding DNA: TGTGCCAGCAGCTTAGACAGAGACACAGATACGCAGTATTTT. Its protein is CASSLDRDTDTQYF.

The chain uses TRBV7-6 and TRBJ1-1; D is uncertain. With 0 bases removed from V and 1 base from J, the gap between germline ends came to 6 bases. Per the germline V gene, CDR1 is SGHVS and CDR2 is FNYEAQ. CDR3 size: 14 residues. The DNA of the CDR3 is TGTGCCAGCAGCTTAGCGGCCTCGAACACTGAAGCTTTCTTT. Translating it yields CASSLAASNTEAFF.

The DNA of the CDR3 is TGTGCCAGCAGTGAATTAGGAAGGGGCCAGACCTACGAGCAGTACTTC. Protein product: CASSELGRGQTYEQYF. The chain combines TRBV25-1 with TRBJ2-7; D may be TRBD1 (5 bases). CDR1 and CDR2 (germline): MGHDK, SYGVNS. The length of the CDR3 is 16 residues. The germline V and J ends were trimmed by 1 base and 2 bases, with 15 bases remaining between them.

This clone was seen just once. The rearrangement uses TRBV7-2 and TRBJ2-1, with 9 bases identical to TRBD1. V shed 3 bases, J shed 2 bases, and the junction held 2 bases outside the gene matches. This CDR3 is 15 amino acids long. Germline CDR1 reads SGHTA; CDR2 reads FQGNSA. CDR3 sequence: CASSLDRGPYNEQFF. The CDR3 nucleotides are TGTGCCAGCAGCTTGGACAGGGGCCCCTACAATGAGCAGTTCTTC. Combining the CDR3 with reference TRBV7-2 and TRBJ2-1 gives the whole variable domain GAGVSQSPSNKVTEKGKDVELRCDPISGHTALYWYRQSLGQGLEFLIYFQGNSAPDKSGLPSDRFSAERTGGSVSTLTIQRTQQEDSAVYLCASSLDRGPYNEQFFGPGTRLTVL.